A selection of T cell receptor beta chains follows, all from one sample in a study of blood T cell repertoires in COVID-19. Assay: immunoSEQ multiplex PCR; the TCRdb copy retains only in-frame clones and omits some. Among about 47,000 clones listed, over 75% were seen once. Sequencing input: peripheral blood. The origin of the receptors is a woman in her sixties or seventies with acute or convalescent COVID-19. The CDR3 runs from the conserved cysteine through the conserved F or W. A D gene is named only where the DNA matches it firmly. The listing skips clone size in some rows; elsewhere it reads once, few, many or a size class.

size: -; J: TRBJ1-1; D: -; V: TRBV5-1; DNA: TGCGCCAGCAGCCGGGGGAACACTGAAGCTTTCTTT; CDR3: CASSRGNTEAFF
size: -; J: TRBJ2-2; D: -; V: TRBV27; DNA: TGTGCCAGCAGTCCGTACGAGGCCGGGGAGCTGTTTTTT; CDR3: CASSPYEAGELFF
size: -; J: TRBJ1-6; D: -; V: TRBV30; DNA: TGTGCCTGGGGGCCGGAGGGGTATAATTCACCCCTCCACTTT; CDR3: CAWGPEGYNSPLHF
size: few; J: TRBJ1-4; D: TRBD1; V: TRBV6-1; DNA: TGTGCCAGCAGTGAAGCAAGGGGGCTTAATGAAAAACTGTTTTTT; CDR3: CASSEARGLNEKLFF
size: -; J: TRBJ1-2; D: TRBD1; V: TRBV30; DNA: TGTGCCTGGACCGACAGGGTTGGGCACGGCTACACCTTC; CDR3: CAWTDRVGHGYTF
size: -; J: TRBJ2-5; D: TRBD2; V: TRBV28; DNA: TGTGCCAGCAGCATAGCGGGGGGCCAGGAGACCCAGTACTTC; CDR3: CASSIAGGQETQYF
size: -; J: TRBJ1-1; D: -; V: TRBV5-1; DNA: TGCGCCAGCAGCTTGGTAGGGGGTGACACTGAAGCTTTCTTT; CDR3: CASSLVGGDTEAFF
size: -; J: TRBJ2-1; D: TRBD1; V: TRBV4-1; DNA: TGCGCCAGCAGCCAAGAGGGGACAGGGAACAATGAGCAGTTCTTC; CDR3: CASSQEGTGNNEQFF
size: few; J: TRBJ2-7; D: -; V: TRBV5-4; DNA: TGTGCCAGCAGTTCCCAGGACTCAGCCTACGAGCAGTACTTC; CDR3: CASSSQDSAYEQYF
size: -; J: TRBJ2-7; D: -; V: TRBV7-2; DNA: TGTGCCAGCAGCTTAGCGCGCGGGATGACCTACGAGCAGTACTTC; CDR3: CASSLARGMTYEQYF
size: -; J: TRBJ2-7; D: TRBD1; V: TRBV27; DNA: TGTGCCAGCAGTTTAGCAGGGGGCTCGGGAGAGCAGTACTTC; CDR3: CASSLAGGSGEQYF
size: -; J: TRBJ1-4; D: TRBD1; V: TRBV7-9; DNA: TGTGCCAGCAGCTCGGCGGGACAGGGTACGGCCAAACTGTTTTTT; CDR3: CASSSAGQGTAKLFF
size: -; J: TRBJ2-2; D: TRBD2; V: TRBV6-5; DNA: TGTGCCAGCGGTTACGGGGGGGTAGGCTCCGGGGAGCTGTTTTTT; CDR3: CASGYGGVGSGELFF
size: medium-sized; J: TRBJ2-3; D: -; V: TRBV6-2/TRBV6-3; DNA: TGTGCCAGCAGTTCAAGGGACGGACTAAACACAGATACGCAGTATTTT; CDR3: CASSSRDGLNTDTQYF
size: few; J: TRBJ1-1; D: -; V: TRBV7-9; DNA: TGTGCCAGCAGGTTCAGGGGACCTCTGGCTGAAGCTTTCTTT; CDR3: CASRFRGPLAEAFF
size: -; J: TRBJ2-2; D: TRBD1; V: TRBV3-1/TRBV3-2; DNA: TGTGCCAGCAGCCAAGATTTCAGGACAGGGAACACCGGGGAGCTGTTTTTT; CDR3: CASSQDFRTGNTGELFF
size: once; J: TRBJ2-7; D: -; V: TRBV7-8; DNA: TGTGCCAGCAGCGAAACAGTTTACGAGCAGTACTTC; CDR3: CASSETVYEQYF
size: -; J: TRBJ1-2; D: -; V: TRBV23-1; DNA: TGCGCCGGTTACTCTCGGGGGGGCTACACCTTC; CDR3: CAGYSRGGYTF
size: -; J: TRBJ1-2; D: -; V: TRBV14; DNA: TGTGCCAGCAGCCAGGGCTTGGGCTATGGCTACACCTTC; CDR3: CASSQGLGYGYTF
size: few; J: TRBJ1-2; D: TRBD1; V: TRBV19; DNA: TGTGCCAGTAGTGTCTCGGGACAGGGCGAATTGGGGACCTTC; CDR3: CASSVSGQGELGTF
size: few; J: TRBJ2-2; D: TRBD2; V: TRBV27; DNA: TGTGCCAGCAGTCCGCTCCAAGCGGGGGGGCAATATGGCGGGGAGCTGTTTTTT; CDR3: CASSPLQAGGQYGGELFF
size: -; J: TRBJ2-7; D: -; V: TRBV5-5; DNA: TGTGCCAGCAGCTTGGCCATAAGCGGGCCCCCCTACGAGCAGTACTTC; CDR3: CASSLAISGPPYEQYF
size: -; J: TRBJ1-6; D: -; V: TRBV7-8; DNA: TGTGCCAGCAGTTTCCAGGGATTCTCCTATAATTCACCCCTCCACTTT; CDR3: CASSFQGFSYNSPLHF
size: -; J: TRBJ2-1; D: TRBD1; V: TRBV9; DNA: TGTGCCAGCAGCGTAGGTCAGGGGGCTAATGAGCAGTTCTTC; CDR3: CASSVGQGANEQFF
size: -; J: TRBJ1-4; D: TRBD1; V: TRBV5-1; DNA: TGCGCCAGCAGCCCGGGACAGGCGGGTGAAAAACTGTTTTTT; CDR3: CASSPGQAGEKLFF
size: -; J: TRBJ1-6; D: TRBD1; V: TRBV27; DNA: TGTGCCAGCAGTCCGACAGGGGTACGCTCACCCCTCCACTTT; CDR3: CASSPTGVRSPLHF
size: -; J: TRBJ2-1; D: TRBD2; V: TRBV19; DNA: TGTGCCAGTAGTATTAAAGAGCGGGGGGCCGCCAGGGATGAGCAGTTCTTC; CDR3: CASSIKERGAARDEQFF
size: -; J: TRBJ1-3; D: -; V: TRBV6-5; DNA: TGTGCCAGCAAAACCCGGGGAAACACCATATATTTT; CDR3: CASKTRGNTIYF
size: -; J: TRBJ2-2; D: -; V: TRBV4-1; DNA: TGCGCCAGCAGCCAGGCTTCGGGACACCGAGAGGTCGGGGAGCTGTTTTTT; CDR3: CASSQASGHREVGELFF
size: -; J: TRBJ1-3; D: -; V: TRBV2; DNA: TGTGCCAGGTCTTTAGAGGGATCTGGAAACACCATATATTTT; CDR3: CARSLEGSGNTIYF
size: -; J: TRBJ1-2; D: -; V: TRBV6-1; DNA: TGTGCCAGCAGTGAATCTGTTGGAGTGCGAGGCTACACCTTC; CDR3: CASSESVGVRGYTF
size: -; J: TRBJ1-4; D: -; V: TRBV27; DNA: TGTGCCAGCAGTGACGGGGGTCCAACTAATGAAAAACTGTTTTTT; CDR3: CASSDGGPTNEKLFF
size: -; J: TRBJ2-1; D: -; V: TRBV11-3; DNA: TGTGCCAGCAGCTTCGGGGGACAGACCTACAATGAGCAGTTCTTC; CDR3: CASSFGGQTYNEQFF
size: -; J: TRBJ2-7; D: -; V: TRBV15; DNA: TGTGCCACCAGCAGAGATCGAGACAGGTCCTACGAGCAGTACTTC; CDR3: CATSRDRDRSYEQYF
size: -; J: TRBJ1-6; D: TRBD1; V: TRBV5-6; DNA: TGTGCCAGCAGCCCCTGGACAGGGAGCTCCTATAATTCACCCCTCCACTTT; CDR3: CASSPWTGSSYNSPLHF
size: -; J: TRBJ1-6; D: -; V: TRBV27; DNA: TGTGCCAGCAGACGCCGAGGGGGTTTCGCTTCACCCCTCCACTTT; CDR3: CASRRRGGFASPLHF
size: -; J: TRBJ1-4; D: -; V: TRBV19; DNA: TGTGCCAGTAGGGGAGGAGGCGAAAAACTGTTTTTT; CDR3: CASRGGGEKLFF
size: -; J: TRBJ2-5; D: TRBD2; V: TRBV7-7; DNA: TGTGCTAGCAGCTTAGTAGCGGGCAGTCAAGAGACCCAGTACTTC; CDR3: CASSLVAGSQETQYF
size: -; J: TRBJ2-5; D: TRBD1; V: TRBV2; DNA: TGTGCCAGCGATACTCCGGACAGGGAACAAGAGACCCAGTACTTC; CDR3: CASDTPDREQETQYF
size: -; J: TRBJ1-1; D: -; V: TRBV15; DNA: TGTGCCACCAGCAGAGTGGCCAGGCCCACTGAAGCTTTCTTT; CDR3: CATSRVARPTEAFF
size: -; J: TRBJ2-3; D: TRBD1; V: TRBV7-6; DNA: TGTGCCAGCAGCTCAACAGGGGGCAGCACAGATACGCAGTATTTT; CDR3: CASSSTGGSTDTQYF
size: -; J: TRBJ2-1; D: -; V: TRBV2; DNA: TGTGCCAGCAAGGGGGGGGCTAGCTCCTACAATGAGCAGTTCTTC; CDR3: CASKGGASSYNEQFF
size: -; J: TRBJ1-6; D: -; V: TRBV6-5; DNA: TGTGCCAGCAGTCCGGCCGGGGTTGTCGGCCTCCACTTT; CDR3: CASSPAGVVGLHF
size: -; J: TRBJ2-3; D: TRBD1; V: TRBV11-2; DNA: TGTGCCAGCAGCCCGACAGGGATGGACACAGATACGCAGTATTTT; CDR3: CASSPTGMDTDTQYF
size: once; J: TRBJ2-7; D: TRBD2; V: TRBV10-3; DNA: TGTGCCATCAGTGGTACCGGGACTACCAATGACGAGCAGTACTTC; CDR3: CAISGTGTTNDEQYF
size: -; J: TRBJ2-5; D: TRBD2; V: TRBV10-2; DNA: TGCGCCAGCAGTGACCAAACTAGCGGGGGGGCCGGAGAGACCCAGTACTTC; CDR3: CASSDQTSGGAGETQYF
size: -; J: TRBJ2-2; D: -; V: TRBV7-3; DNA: TGTGCCAGCAGCTTAAAGCCTAGTACGGGCGGGGAGCTGTTTTTT; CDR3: CASSLKPSTGGELFF
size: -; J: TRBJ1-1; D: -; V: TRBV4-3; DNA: TGCGCCAGCAGCCTTTCTGTAGCCAGCACTGAAGCTTTCTTT; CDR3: CASSLSVASTEAFF
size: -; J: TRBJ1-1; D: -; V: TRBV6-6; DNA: TGTGCCAGCAGTACCCTTGGCGGAAACACTGAAGCTTTCTTT; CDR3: CASSTLGGNTEAFF
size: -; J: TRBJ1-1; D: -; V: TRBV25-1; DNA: TGTGCCAGCAGTGCGGACGGCAGGGGTTGGACTGAAGCTTTCTTT; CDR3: CASSADGRGWTEAFF
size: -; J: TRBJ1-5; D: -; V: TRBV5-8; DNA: TGTGCCAGCAGCTTGGTTGCAGACTATAGCAATCAGCCCCAGCATTTT; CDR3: CASSLVADYSNQPQHF
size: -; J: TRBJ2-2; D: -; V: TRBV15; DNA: TGTGCCACCAGCAGAGAAGAGCAGGACACCGGGGAGCTGTTTTTT; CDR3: CATSREEQDTGELFF
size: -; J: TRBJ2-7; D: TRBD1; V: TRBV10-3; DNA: TGTGCCATCAGGGCCGGGACAGGGTTTGACGAGCAGTACTTC; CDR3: CAIRAGTGFDEQYF
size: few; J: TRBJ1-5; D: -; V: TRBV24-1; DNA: TGTGCCACCAGTGATCCAAATCAGCCCCAGCATTTT; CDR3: CATSDPNQPQHF
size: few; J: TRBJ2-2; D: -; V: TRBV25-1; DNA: TGTGCCAGCGACAGAAACACCGGGGAGCTGTTTTTT; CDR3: CASDRNTGELFF
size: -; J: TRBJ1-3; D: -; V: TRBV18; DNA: TGTGCCAGCTCGACAGGACTCAGTAACACCATATATTTT; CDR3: CASSTGLSNTIYF
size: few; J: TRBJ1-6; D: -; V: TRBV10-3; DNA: TGTGCCATCAGTGAGTCTCGGGGGACTAATTCACCCCTCCACTTT; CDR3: CAISESRGTNSPLHF